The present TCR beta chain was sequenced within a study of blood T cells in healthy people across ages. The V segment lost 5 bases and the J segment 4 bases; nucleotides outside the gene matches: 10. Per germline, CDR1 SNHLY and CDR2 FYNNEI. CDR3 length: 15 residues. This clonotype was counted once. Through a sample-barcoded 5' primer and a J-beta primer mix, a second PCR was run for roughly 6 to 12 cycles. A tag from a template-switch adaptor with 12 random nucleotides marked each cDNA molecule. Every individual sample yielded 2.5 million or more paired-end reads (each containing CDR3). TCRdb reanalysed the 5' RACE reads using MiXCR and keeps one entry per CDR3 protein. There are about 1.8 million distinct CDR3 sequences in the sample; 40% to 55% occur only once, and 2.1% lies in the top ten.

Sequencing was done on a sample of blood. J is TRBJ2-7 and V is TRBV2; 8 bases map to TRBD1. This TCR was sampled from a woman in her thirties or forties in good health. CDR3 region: CASSRRGRSGYEQYF. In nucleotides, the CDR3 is TGTGCCAGCAGTCGCAGGGGGCGCTCGGGGTACGAGCAGTACTTC.